The 20 T cell receptor beta chains below were found in one sample sequenced in a study of metastatic and nonmetastatic thyroid tumors. Thyroid surgery was preceded by no treatment in any patient. With MiXCR, TCRdb called clones anew from the PCR reads. The sample includes some 18,000 clones, about 35% of them seen just once. Sequencing used tumor tissue. These receptors were collected from a female donor with papillary thyroid cancer or a benign thyroid nodule (not recorded which). Some clones in this sample may be carry-over from other donors' samples.

This clone was found a few times. The J gene is TRBJ2-7, the V gene TRBV15; D is uncertain. The V end was cut by 1 base, the J end by 7 bases, with 11 bases between. CDR3 length equals 13 residues. Germline-derived CDR1 and CDR2 are LNHNV and YYDKDF (reference sequence). CDR3 DNA: TGTGCCACCAGCAGAGCTACCGAGGAGGAGCAGTACTTC. Translating it yields CATSRATEEEQYF.

In this sample, this clone turned up a few times. The chain is built from TRBV6-2 or TRBV6-3 and TRBJ2-1, with D unresolved. V lost 6 bases and J 0 bases, leaving 6 bases between the germline ends. The CDR3 runs 13 residues. CDR1 is MNHEY and CDR2 is SVGEGT in the germline V gene. The CDR3 loop is CASSQRSYNEQFF. The CDR3 coding sequence is TGTGCCAGCAGCCAACGCTCCTACAATGAGCAGTTCTTC.

The chain joins TRBV12-3 or TRBV12-4 to TRBJ2-7; 7 nucleotides line up with TRBD1. Trimming removed 5 bases from V and 3 bases from J; junction bases left unmatched: 13. This CDR3 is 16 amino acids long. CDR3 loop: CASSPQATGIHYEQYF. The CDR3 nucleotides are TGTGCCAGCAGTCCACAAGCGACAGGGATTCACTACGAGCAGTACTTC.

This clone came up a few times. The chain couples TRBV19 to TRBJ2-3, with D unresolved. Germline lookup yields CDR1 LNHDA and CDR2 SQIVND (reference sequence). V dropped 4 bases and J dropped 5 bases, with 4 bases sitting between them. The CDR3 consists of 11 residues. The CDR3 loop is CASSTGDTQYF. DNA for the CDR3: TGTGCCAGTAGTACGGGAGATACGCAGTATTTT.

V usage is TRBV27 and J usage is TRBJ2-1, with 7 bases identical to TRBD1. The CDR3 covers 16 residues. V was pared by 4 bases and J by 9 bases, with 15 bases of the junction left unmatched. Germline lookup yields CDR1 MNHEY and CDR2 SMNVEV (reference sequence). The CDR3 region is CASSWVKGAPRVEQFF. CDR3 coding DNA: TGTGCCAGCAGTTGGGTAAAGGGGGCGCCCCGCGTTGAGCAGTTCTTC.

The rearrangement links TRBV30 to TRBJ2-7, with D possibly called TRBD1 or TRBD2 (5 bases each). Germline V gives CDR1 GTSNPN, CDR2 SVGIG (reference sequence). V lost 5 bases and J 5 bases, leaving 13 bases between the germline ends. The CDR3 is 12 amino acids. CDR3 amino acids: CAWSQGTDEQYF. In nucleotides, the CDR3 is TGTGCCTGGTCCCAAGGGACGGACGAGCAGTACTTC. Filled out from reference TRBV30 and TRBJ2-7, the complete variable domain reads SQTIHQWPATLVQPVGSPLSLECTVEGTSNPNLYWYRQAAGRGLQLLFYSVGIGQISSEVPQNLSASRPQDRQFILSSKKLLLSDSGFYLCAWSQGTDEQYFGPGTRLTVT.

This sequence joins TRBV6-2 or TRBV6-3 and TRBJ2-7; a weak D match, TRBD2 (5 bases). The CDR3 contains 17 residues. The ends were cut back, 5 bases at V and 0 bases at J, with 20 bases in the middle. Germline V lookup: CDR1 MNHEY, CDR2 SVGEGT. The CDR3 is CASSRGLRYLRSYEQYF. Written as DNA, the CDR3 is TGTGCCAGCAGTAGAGGGTTACGCTACCTACGCTCCTACGAGCAGTACTTC.

The chain links TRBV30 to TRBJ2-1, with TRBD2 as a possible D gene (5 bases). V lost 8 bases and J 4 bases, leaving 18 bases between the germline ends. Germline values: CDR1 GTSNPN, CDR2 SVGIG (reference sequence). The CDR3 runs to 14 residues. CDR3 nucleotide sequence: TGTGCCCGGACCCTTGGCGGACTTTACAATGAGCAGTTCTTC. Its protein is CARTLGGLYNEQFF.

This clone was recorded only once. One end of the junction is discordant with germline, which a read error may explain. Here the CDR3 reads CASSLLTGGGNEQFF. The CDR3 DNA reads TGCGCCAGCAGCTTGTTAACGGGAGGTGGCAATGAGCAGTTCTTT. The chain joins TRBV5-1 to TRBJ2-1, with 7 bases that match TRBD2. Germline lookup yields CDR1 SGHRS and CDR2 YFSETQ. The CDR3 is 15 amino acids.

This clone was picked up a small number of times. This rearrangement joins TRBV6-1 to TRBJ2-7; D assignment may be TRBD1 or TRBD2 (5 bases each). With 5 bases removed from V and 6 bases from J, the gap between germline ends came to 14 bases. This CDR3 has 13 residues. CDR1 and CDR2 (germline): MNHNS, SASEGT. The DNA for the CDR3 is TGTGCCAGCAGTACCCCGGGACCCTTCGAGCAGTACTTC. Residues: CASSTPGPFEQYF.

The chain recombines TRBV15 with TRBJ2-7; D is unclear. Germline V gene lookup returns CDR1 LNHNV and CDR2 YYDKDF (reference sequence). Trimming stripped 3 bases from V and 6 bases from J, with 15 bases between. The CDR3 spans 14 residues. The CDR3 nucleotides read TGTGCCACCAGCAGTGTACGCTGGGCGAGCGAGCAGTACTTC. Its translation is CATSSVRWASEQYF. The full variable domain, with the rest looked up from reference TRBV15 and TRBJ2-7, is DAMVIQNPRYQVTQFGKPVTLSCSQTLNHNVMYWYQQKSSQAPKLLFHYYDKDFNNEADTPDNFQSRRPNTSFCFLDIRSPGLGDTAMYLCATSSVRWASEQYFGPGTRLTVT.

The chain recombines TRBV19 with TRBJ2-7, with 9 bases fitting TRBD1. Per the germline V gene, CDR1 is LNHDA and CDR2 is SQIVND (reference sequence). The CDR3 has 14 residues. Losses at the gene ends were 3 bases for V and 5 bases for J; bases not matched to a gene: 5. CDR3 nucleotides: TGTGCCAGTAGTATGGGGACAGGGTCCCACGAGCAGTACTTC. Amino acid sequence: CASSMGTGSHEQYF.

This clone was seen a handful of times. V gene TRBV10-3 combines with J gene TRBJ1-2; D is possibly TRBD1 (5 bases). The CDR3 loop spans 13 amino acids. The V and J ends lost 2 bases and 4 bases respectively, with 8 bases between them. CDR1 and CDR2 from the germline V gene are ENHRY and SYGVKD. CDR3 nucleotide sequence: TGTGCCATCAGTGAGGACAGAAGCTATGGCTACACCTTC. Amino acid sequence: CAISEDRSYGYTF.

V gene TRBV2 combines with J gene TRBJ1-2; TRBD1 aligns across 7 bases. Germline CDR1 SNHLY, CDR2 FYNNEI. Trimming removed 0 bases from V and 7 bases from J; junction bases left unmatched: 8. The CDR3 totals 15 residues. The CDR3 DNA is TGTGCCAGCAGTGAAGCGGGCAGGGGGAGAGGTGGCTACACCTTC. Its protein product is CASSEAGRGRGGYTF.

The chain joins TRBV6-1 to TRBJ2-7; 9 positions agree with TRBD1. Trimming at V came to 10 bases and at J to 3 bases, leaving 13 bases not matched to a gene. The CDR3 is 15 residues long. Germline V lookup: CDR1 MNHNS, CDR2 SASEGT. The chain's CDR3 is CATTQAGTGYYEQYF. The CDR3 region has the DNA TGTGCCACCACTCAGGCCGGGACAGGGTACTACGAGCAGTACTTC.

V usage is TRBV11-1 and J usage is TRBJ1-1; TRBD1 matches at 11 bases. The CDR3 extends over 15 amino acids. CDR1 SGHAT and CDR2 FQDESV come from the germline V gene (reference sequence). V shed 5 bases and J 1 base; nucleotides not matched to a gene: 3. In DNA form, the CDR3 reads TGTGCCAGCAGCCGGGACAGGGGGGAGAACACTGAAGCTTTCTTT. Amino acids: CASSRDRGENTEAFF.

The V call is TRBV6-4, the J call TRBJ2-1; 9 bases are a match to TRBD2. The CDR3 covers 15 residues. The trim removed 2 bases at V and 4 bases at J, leaving 3 bases unmatched. Germline V lookup: CDR1 MRHNA, CDR2 SNTAGT. The chain's CDR3 is CASSDGGGGYNEQFF. CDR3 nucleotide sequence: TGTGCCAGCAGTGACGGCGGGGGGGGATACAATGAGCAGTTCTTC.

The chain combines TRBV28 with TRBJ2-7; the D is unclear. This CDR3 contains 13 residues. Germline assignment: CDR1 MDHEN and CDR2 SYDVKM. Trimming removed 5 bases at V and 2 bases at J, with 10 bases between. CDR3 bases: TGTGCCAGCAGTAAAGGGCCTACCTACGAGCAGTACTTC. Its translation: CASSKGPTYEQYF.

V and J are TRBV11-1 and TRBJ2-3; the D gene is possibly TRBD2 (6 bases). V was pared by 5 bases and J by 2 bases, with 14 bases between. The V gene's germline CDR1 is SGHAT and CDR2 FQDESV (reference sequence). The CDR3 length is 15 residues. This chain's CDR3 is CASSPRDFFTDTQYF. The CDR3 bases are TGTGCCAGCAGCCCTCGGGACTTTTTCACAGATACGCAGTATTTT.

This chain joins TRBV10-1 and TRBJ2-1; possibly TRBD1 for D (6 bases). CDR1 and CDR2 from the germline V gene are WNHNN and SYGVQD (reference sequence). This CDR3 comprises 15 residues. Trimming took off 4 bases at V and 7 bases at J, with 17 bases between the two ends. The CDR3 DNA reads TGCGCCAGCAGTGGGTCCAGGGGAAACGCGAATGAGCAGTTCTTC. This gives the protein CASSGSRGNANEQFF.